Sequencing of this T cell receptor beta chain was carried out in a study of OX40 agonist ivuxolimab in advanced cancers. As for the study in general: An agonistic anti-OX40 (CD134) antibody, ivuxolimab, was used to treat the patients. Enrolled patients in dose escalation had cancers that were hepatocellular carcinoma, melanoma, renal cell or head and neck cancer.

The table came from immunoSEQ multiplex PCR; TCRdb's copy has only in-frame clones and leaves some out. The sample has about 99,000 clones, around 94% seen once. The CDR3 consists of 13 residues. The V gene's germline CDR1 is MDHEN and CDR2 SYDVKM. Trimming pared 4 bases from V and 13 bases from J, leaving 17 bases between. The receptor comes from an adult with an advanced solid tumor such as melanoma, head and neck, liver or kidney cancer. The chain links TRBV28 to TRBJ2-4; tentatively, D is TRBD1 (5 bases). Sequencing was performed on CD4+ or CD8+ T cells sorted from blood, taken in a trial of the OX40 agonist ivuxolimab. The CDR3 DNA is TGTGCCAGCAGTTCAGGGTTATTGGGCCTCCAGTACTTC. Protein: CASSSGLLGLQYF.